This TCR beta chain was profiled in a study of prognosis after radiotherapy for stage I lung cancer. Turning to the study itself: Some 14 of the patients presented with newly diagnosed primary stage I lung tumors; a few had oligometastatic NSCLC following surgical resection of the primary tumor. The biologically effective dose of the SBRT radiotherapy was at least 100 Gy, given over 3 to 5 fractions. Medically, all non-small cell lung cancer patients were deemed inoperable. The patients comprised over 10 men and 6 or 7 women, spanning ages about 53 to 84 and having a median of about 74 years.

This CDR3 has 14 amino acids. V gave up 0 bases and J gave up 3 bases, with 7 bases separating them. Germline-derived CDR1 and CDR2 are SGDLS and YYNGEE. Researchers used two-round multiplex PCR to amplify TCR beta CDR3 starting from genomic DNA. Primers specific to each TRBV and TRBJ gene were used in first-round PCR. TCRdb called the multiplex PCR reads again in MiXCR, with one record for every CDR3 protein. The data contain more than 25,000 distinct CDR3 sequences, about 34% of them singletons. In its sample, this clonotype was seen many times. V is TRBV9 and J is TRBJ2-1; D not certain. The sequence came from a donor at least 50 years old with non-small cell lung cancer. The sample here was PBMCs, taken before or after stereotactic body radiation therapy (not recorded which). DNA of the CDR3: TGTGCCAGCAGCGTAGGTGCAGGCTACAATGAGCAGTTCTTC. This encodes CASSVGAGYNEQFF.